The 14 T cell receptor beta chains presented below share a single source sample, sequenced in a study of long-term antiretroviral therapy in people with HIV. Samples were assayed with immunoSEQ v3.0 at survey level. Measured with immunoSEQ multiplex PCR; TCRdb has only the in-frame clones, and not every one. Among roughly 9,100 clones listed, around 70% were seen once. The input for sequencing was unsorted PBMCs, taken 1.8 years before starting antiretroviral therapy. The receptors originated from a man aged 35-49 years with HIV.

In its sample, this clone was seen a few times. The rearrangement links TRBV25-1 to TRBJ1-2; D not resolved. CDR1 MGHDK and CDR2 SYGVNS come from the germline V gene. The ends were cut back, 3 bases at V and 5 bases at J, with 4 bases in the middle. The CDR3 is 11 amino acids. CDR3 sequence: CASSEVYGYTF. CDR3 DNA sequence: TGTGCCAGCAGTGAGGTATATGGCTACACCTTC.

The V and J genes are TRBV2 and TRBJ1-5, with D uncertain. The V end lost 0 bases, the J end lost 7 bases, and 19 bases lay between the germline ends. The CDR3 spans 17 residues. Germline V gene lookup returns CDR1 SNHLY and CDR2 FYNNEI. CDR3: CASSEARSELYNQPQHF. For the CDR3, the DNA is TGTGCCAGCAGTGAAGCTCGATCCGAGCTCTACAACCAGCCCCAGCATTTT.

The rearrangement uses TRBV2 and TRBJ1-1; maybe TRBD1 (5 bases). Germline assignment: CDR1 SNHLY and CDR2 FYNNEI. This CDR3 is built from 15 residues. Trimming cost V 0 bases and J 3 bases, with 11 bases left between them. In DNA, the CDR3 is TGTGCCAGCAGTGAAGCGTGGGGGGGGGACACTGAAGCTTTCTTT. It is translated as CASSEAWGGDTEAFF.

The CDR3 loop is CASSLGTGRPYEQYF. In nucleotides, the CDR3 is TGTGCCAGCTCACTCGGGACAGGGCGGCCCTACGAGCAGTACTTC. V and J are TRBV18 and TRBJ2-7; 9 bases line up with TRBD1. Trimming cost V 4 bases and J 2 bases; bases outside gene matches: 6. The CDR3 sequence is 15 residues long. Germline V lookup: CDR1 KGHSH, CDR2 LQKENI. Full variable domain (remainder filled in from reference TRBV18 and TRBJ2-7): NAGVMQNPRHLVRRRGQEARLRCSPMKGHSHVYWYRQLPEEGLKFMVYLQKENIIDESGMPKERFSAEFPKEGPSILRIQQVVRGDSAAYFCASSLGTGRPYEQYFGPGTRLTVT.

The chain carries TRBV12-5 and TRBJ1-1; D is possibly TRBD1 (5 bases). CDR1 LGHNT and CDR2 FRNRAP come from the germline V gene. Trimming left V 2 bases short and J 1 base short, with 11 bases between. The CDR3 is made up of 15 amino acids. Written as DNA, the CDR3 is TGTGCTAGTGGTTTGATGGGGCTAGGGAACACTGAAGCTTTCTTT. This sequence encodes CASGLMGLGNTEAFF.

The CDR3 here is CASRRLRDRVSYEQYF. The CDR3 nucleotides read TGTGCCAGCAGACGCCTCCGGGACAGGGTAAGCTACGAGCAGTACTTC. The chain uses TRBV2 and TRBJ2-7; 9 positions agree with TRBD1. This CDR3 is built from 16 residues. Germline CDR1 is SNHLY and CDR2 is FYNNEI. Trimming took 6 bases from V and 3 from J; bases not matched to a gene: 12. The full variable domain, with the rest looked up from reference TRBV2 and TRBJ2-7, is EPEVTQTPSHQVTQMGQEVILRCVPISNHLYFYWYRQILGQKVEFLVSFYNNEISEKSEIFDDQFSVERPDGSNFTLKIRSTKLEDSAMYFCASRRLRDRVSYEQYFGPGTRLTVT.

V is TRBV6-5 and J is TRBJ1-2; no reliable D call. The CDR3 length is 14 residues. Germline V CDR1 and CDR2: MNHEY, SVGAGI. Trimming removed 3 bases from V and 8 bases from J, with 16 bases in between. Here the CDR3 reads CASSYSGSLQGYTF. CDR3 coding DNA: TGTGCCAGCAGTTATTCCGGGTCACTGCAAGGCTACACCTTC.

The rearrangement joins TRBV18 to TRBJ2-2, with a tentative D call TRBD2 (6 bases). This CDR3 has 16 residues. The germline gives CDR1 KGHSH, CDR2 LQKENI. V was trimmed by 0 bases and J by 4 bases, leaving 12 bases between them. The CDR3, as DNA: TGTGCCAGCTCACCACCTTCCCGGCGGGGCACCGGGGAGCTGTTTTTT. Translation: CASSPPSRRGTGELFF.

The gene calls are TRBV27 and TRBJ2-3; 9 bases match TRBD2. This CDR3 is built from 15 residues. Germline lookup yields CDR1 MNHEY and CDR2 SMNVEV (reference sequence). V was clipped by 3 bases and J by 7 bases; unmatched bases: 8. The CDR3 is CASSFLAGAGYTQYF. Written as DNA, the CDR3 is TGTGCCAGCAGTTTTTTAGCGGGGGCCGGATATACGCAGTATTTT.

The V call is TRBV7-8, the J call TRBJ2-5; either TRBD1 or TRBD2 may fit D (6 bases each). V dropped 5 bases and J dropped 1 base, with 11 bases sitting between them. This CDR3 is 14 amino acids long. The germline V gene has CDR1 SGHVS and CDR2 FQNEAQ. CDR3 loop: CASSRRDTQETQYF. CDR3 in DNA: TGTGCCAGCAGCCGGCGGGACACCCAAGAGACCCAGTACTTC. Full variable domain (rest looked up from reference TRBV7-8 and TRBJ2-5): GAGVSQSPRYKVAKRGQDVALRCDPISGHVSLFWYQQALGQGPEFLTYFQNEAQLDKSGLPSDRFFAERPEGSVSTLKIQRTQQEDSAVYLCASSRRDTQETQYFGPGTRLLVL.

This chain joins TRBV7-8 and TRBJ2-2, with D tentatively TRBD1 (5 bases). The CDR3 is 16 amino acids. The ends were cut back, 1 base at V and 4 bases at J, with 13 bases in the middle. Germline loops: CDR1 SGHVS, CDR2 FQNEAQ. The CDR3 loop reads CASSLGVDGATGELFF. The CDR3 DNA reads as TGTGCCAGCAGCTTAGGGGTTGATGGGGCCACCGGGGAGCTGTTTTTT.

The rearrangement uses TRBV7-7 and TRBJ2-5; 7 bases line up with TRBD2. The CDR3 length is 14 residues. Germline assignment: CDR1 SSHAT and CDR2 FNYEAQ (reference sequence). Trimming cost V 5 bases and J 0 bases; bases outside gene matches: 3. The CDR3 loop is CASSHAGDQETQYF. The CDR3 DNA sequence: TGTGCCAGCAGCCACGCGGGAGACCAAGAGACCCAGTACTTC. The full variable domain, rest sourced from reference TRBV7-7 and TRBJ2-5, is GAGVSQSPRYKVTKRGQDVTLRCDPISSHATLYWYQQALGQGPEFLTYFNYEAQPDKSGLPSDRFSAERPEGSISTLTIQRTEQRDSAMYRCASSHAGDQETQYFGPGTRLLVL.

This clone was counted between two and nine times. J is TRBJ1-3 and V is TRBV7-9; unclear D gene. V dropped 1 base and J dropped 1 base, with 11 bases sitting between them. Per the germline V gene, CDR1 is SEHNR and CDR2 is FQNEAQ (reference sequence). The CDR3 loop spans 16 amino acids. The CDR3 loop is CASSLEAGLSGNTIYF. DNA for the CDR3: TGTGCCAGCAGCTTAGAGGCCGGGTTATCTGGAAACACCATATATTTT.

The J gene is TRBJ2-5, the V gene TRBV6-5, with 11 bases that match TRBD1. The J segment lost 4 bases and the V segment lost 6 bases, leaving 4 bases of the junction unmatched. This CDR3 comprises 14 residues. CDR1 MNHEY and CDR2 SVGAGI come from the germline V gene. The CDR3 bases are TGTGCCAGCAGCGCCGGGACAGGGGGAGAGACCCAGTACTTC. This codes for CASSAGTGGETQYF.